This T cell receptor (beta chain) originates from a study of OX40 agonist ivuxolimab in advanced cancers. Across the study: Cohort: approximately 83% men, mean age approximately 66, aged about 20 to 85. Anti-PD-1, anti-PD-L1 or anti-CTLA-4 therapy given earlier was allowed, and 40% had some.

This clone was recorded only once. Its antigen is unknown. This CDR3 region has 14 residues. Germline CDR1 and CDR2: MNHEY and SVGAGI. Trimming pared 4 bases from V and 2 bases from J, leaving 10 bases between. Generated by immunoSEQ multiplex PCR, the TCRdb table keeps only in-frame clones and is missing some. The sample yields about 19,000 clones, about 80% seen once. Points from the study as a whole: CD4+ and CD8+ T cells in blood underwent clonal expansion by week 6 at 0.1 to 3.0 mg/kg. Expanded peripheral T cells had an undetermined antigen specificity.

The origin of this receptor is an adult with an advanced solid tumor such as melanoma, head and neck, liver or kidney cancer. The chain uses TRBV6-5 and TRBJ2-3; D tentatively reads TRBD1 or TRBD2 (5 bases each). This specimen was CD4+ or CD8+ T cells sorted from blood, taken in a trial of the OX40 agonist ivuxolimab. CDR3 coding DNA: TGTGCCAGCAGTTTGTCGGGACCCACAGATACGCAGTATTTT. This translates into CASSLSGPTDTQYF.